Described below is a single T cell receptor (beta chain) sequence and its context. This record belongs to a study of shared clonotypes between healthy human individuals. The V and J ends lost 3 bases and 12 bases respectively, with 13 bases between them. CDR3 size: 11 residues. Germline CDR1 SGHDT, CDR2 YYEEEE. Negatively enriched CD4+ T cells were divided by CD45RA into naive and memory. The repertoire was sequenced with immunoSEQ multiplex PCR; TCRdb's copy has only in-frame clones and lacks some. This table holds some 500,000 clones, approximately 95% found once. This clonotype was obtained from a woman aged 25 to 45 in good health. The sample taken for sequencing was naive CD4+ T cells sorted from blood. As to subset: CD45RA+ positively selected. The chain has TRBV5-6 and TRBJ2-7, with D unresolved. The CDR3 DNA follows: TGTGCCAGCAGCTCCGGGCCCCGGGCGTACTTC. Translating gives CASSSGPRAYF.